A single sample is the source of the 26 T cell receptor beta chains below, sequenced in a study of identical twins. TCRdb processed the 5' RACE reads anew with MiXCR; each CDR3 protein has one entry. The top ten clones hold roughly 3.6% of a sample with 240,000 or so distinct CDR3 sequences, approximately 7% of them seen once. These data also featured in a second study, about yellow fever vaccine responses in identical twins.

Sequenced input: memory (CD45RO+) T cells sorted from blood. The receptors stem from a woman aged 18-30 years in good health.

The table lists this clonotype with a few counts. At one of its ends the junction is not consistent with the germline gene, which may arise from a read error. The rearrangement joins TRBV12-3 or TRBV12-4 to TRBJ2-1; 14 bases agree with TRBD2. The CDR3 covers 18 residues. CDR3 sequence: CASCLGLAGGSMYNEQFF. In DNA form, the CDR3 reads TGTGCCAGCTGTTTAGGACTAGCGGGGGGTAGTATGTACAATGAGCAGTTCTTC.

This clonotype was picked up many times. V gene TRBV4-1 combines with J gene TRBJ2-7; 9 nucleotides agree with TRBD1. The CDR3 sequence is 16 residues long. Looked up from germline, CDR1 is MGHRA and CDR2 is YSYEKL. The J segment lost 1 base and the V segment lost 4 bases, leaving 8 bases of the junction unmatched. The CDR3, as DNA: TGCGCCAGCAGCCGACCGGGACAGGGATTATCCTACGAGCAGTACTTC. It encodes CASSRPGQGLSYEQYF.

This chain connects TRBV10-1 to TRBJ1-1; weak D call: TRBD1 (5 bases). The CDR3 length is 13 residues. The V end was cut by 3 bases, the J end by 8 bases, with 13 bases between. The germline V gene encodes CDR1 WNHNN and CDR2 SYGVQD (reference sequence). This CDR3 is CASSERVYREAFF. The CDR3, as DNA: TGCGCCAGCAGTGAAAGGGTCTACAGGGAAGCTTTCTTT.

The chain joins TRBV28 to TRBJ2-7, with TRBD1 matching 8 bases. J was trimmed by 7 bases and V by 4 bases; bases with no gene match: 15. This CDR3 has 16 amino acids. The germline V gene encodes CDR1 MDHEN and CDR2 SYDVKM. The CDR3 is CASSSPIHTGGLEQYF. In DNA, the CDR3 is TGTGCCAGCAGTTCCCCCATCCACACAGGGGGTCTGGAGCAGTACTTC.

This clonotype was observed many times. This sequence joins TRBV12-3 or TRBV12-4 and TRBJ1-2; 7 nucleotides line up with TRBD1. V was pared by 1 base and J by 4 bases, with 12 bases of the junction left unmatched. The CDR3 loop spans 17 amino acids. The CDR3 reads CASSLDEIQGSGYGYTF. CDR3 DNA: TGTGCCAGCAGTTTAGACGAGATACAGGGGTCTGGCTATGGCTACACCTTC.

The chain carries TRBV28 and TRBJ1-4; D call uncertain. Germline loops: CDR1 MDHEN, CDR2 SYDVKM. The V and J ends lost 5 bases and 8 bases respectively, with 9 bases between them. The CDR3 is made up of 12 amino acids. The CDR3 DNA reads TGTGCCAGCAGTCCAGCCCGAGAAAAACTGTTTTTT. This encodes CASSPAREKLFF. Full variable domain (missing parts from reference TRBV28 and TRBJ1-4): DVKVTQSSRYLVKRTGEKVFLECVQDMDHENMFWYRQDPGLGLRLIYFSYDVKMKEKGDIPEGYSVSREKKERFSLILESASTNQTSMYLCASSPAREKLFFGSGTQLSVL.

This clonotype has a count of ten or more. The rearrangement joins TRBV7-9 to TRBJ2-1, with TRBD2 identical over 8 bases. Germline V gives CDR1 SEHNR, CDR2 FQNEAQ (reference sequence). The CDR3 covers 15 residues. Trimming cost V 5 bases and J 7 bases; bases outside gene matches: 10. Here the CDR3 DNA reads TGTGCCAGCAGCCACGGGCGGGAGGTCAGGAATGAGCAGTTCTTC. This sequence encodes CASSHGREVRNEQFF.

This clonotype showed up just a few times. V gene TRBV28 combines with J gene TRBJ2-7; 9 positions agree with TRBD1. J was trimmed by 3 bases and V by 7 bases; bases with no gene match: 10. The CDR3 covers 15 residues. In germline, CDR1 is MDHEN, CDR2 SYDVKM. CDR3 region: CASTTPGQGRYEQYF. CDR3 nucleotide sequence: TGTGCCAGCACAACCCCAGGACAGGGGCGCTACGAGCAGTACTTC.

This clonotype was found many times. The V gene is TRBV12-3 or TRBV12-4, the J gene TRBJ2-7, with D possibly being TRBD1 (7 bases). The ends were cut back, 10 bases at V and 3 bases at J, with 13 bases in the middle. This CDR3 spans 12 amino acids. In DNA form, the CDR3 reads TGTGCCACCGCGGGACAGAGCTACGAGCAGTACTTC. Residues: CATAGQSYEQYF.

This clonotype was recorded many times. The chain combines TRBV4-1 with TRBJ2-7; TRBD1 agrees at 10 bases. V shed 4 bases and J 2 bases; nucleotides not matched to a gene: 2. The CDR3 has 14 residues. Per the germline V gene, CDR1 is MGHRA and CDR2 is YSYEKL. Written as DNA, the CDR3 is TGCGCCAGCAGCCGGGACAGGGGAACCTACGAGCAGTACTTC. Amino acids: CASSRDRGTYEQYF.

This chain connects TRBV5-6 to TRBJ2-3; no firm D call. Trimming shortened V by 1 base and J by 1 base, and 7 bases separated the two germline ends. Germline lookup yields CDR1 SGHDT and CDR2 YYEEEE. The CDR3 length is 14 residues. Here the CDR3 DNA reads TGTGCCAGCAGCTTGTTCTGGGGCACAGATACGCAGTATTTT. This sequence encodes CASSLFWGTDTQYF.

This clonotype has ten or more counts. The V and J genes are TRBV4-1 and TRBJ2-5, with TRBD2 matching 10 bases. This CDR3 region has 19 residues. J was trimmed by 1 base and V by 0 bases; bases with no gene match: 11. Germline V lookup: CDR1 MGHRA, CDR2 YSYEKL. CDR3 in DNA: TGCGCCAGCAGCCAAGATCTAAGTCTAGCGGGGGCCTCCCAAGAGACCCAGTACTTC. As protein: CASSQDLSLAGASQETQYF.

The rearrangement uses TRBV28 and TRBJ2-4; 14 bases match TRBD2. Trimming removed 4 bases from V and 9 bases from J; junction bases left unmatched: 8. This CDR3 spans 16 amino acids. Germline V gene data show CDR1 as MDHEN and CDR2 as SYDVKM. CDR3 in DNA: TGTGCCAGCAGTTCCGGGACTAGCGGGAGTGGGAGCATTCAGTACTTC. Encoded protein: CASSSGTSGSGSIQYF. The entire variable domain, with the rest obtained from reference TRBV28 and TRBJ2-4, is as follows: DVKVTQSSRYLVKRTGEKVFLECVQDMDHENMFWYRQDPGLGLRLIYFSYDVKMKEKGDIPEGYSVSREKKERFSLILESASTNQTSMYLCASSSGTSGSGSIQYFGAGTRLSVL.

This clonotype was detected many times. The CDR3 DNA follows: TGCAGCGTCTGGGGCGGAGGTACGATAGCCAAAAACATTCAGTACTTC. Its protein product is CSVWGGGTIAKNIQYF. This sequence joins TRBV29-1 and TRBJ2-4; D possibly matches TRBD1 or TRBD2 (5 bases each). The V and J ends lost 6 bases and 0 bases respectively, with 18 bases between them. Germline V gene data show CDR1 as SQVTM and CDR2 as ANQGSEA. The CDR3 is 16 residues long.

The CDR3 sequence: CASSVVDGLYSSTDTQYF. The DNA of the CDR3 is TGTGCCAGCAGCGTAGTTGACGGACTATATTCTAGCACAGATACGCAGTATTTT. The chain joins TRBV9 to TRBJ2-3; possibly TRBD2 for D (6 bases). The germline V gene has CDR1 SGDLS and CDR2 YYNGEE. V gave up 0 bases and J gave up 0 bases, with 17 bases separating them. This CDR3 contains 18 residues.

The chain recombines TRBV12-3 or TRBV12-4 with TRBJ2-2; no clear D gene. V dropped 3 bases and J dropped 4 bases, with 12 bases sitting between them. The CDR3 totals 15 residues. The CDR3 nucleotides read TGTGCCAGCAGTTTTGGTGGGGTGAGCACCGGGGAGCTGTTTTTT. It codes for CASSFGGVSTGELFF.

This clonotype was counted at least ten times. The rearrangement links TRBV5-1 to TRBJ1-6, with 10 bases lining up with TRBD1. V was clipped by 0 bases and J by 7 bases; unmatched bases: 4. The CDR3 consists of 16 residues. Per the germline V gene, CDR1 is SGHRS and CDR2 is YFSETQ. The CDR3 bases are TGCGCCAGCAGCTTGGCGGGACAGGGGATCAATTCACCCCTCCACTTT. Its translation: CASSLAGQGINSPLHF.

The chain carries TRBV27 and TRBJ1-1; D uncertain. Trimming cost V 3 bases and J 1 base, with 9 bases left between them. This CDR3 comprises 14 residues. Germline V gene sequence: CDR1 MNHEY, CDR2 SMNVEV (reference sequence). The CDR3 loop is CASSFGLQNTEAFF. The CDR3 DNA sequence: TGTGCCAGCAGTTTTGGGTTGCAGAACACTGAAGCTTTCTTT.

This clonotype occurred many times. J is TRBJ2-1 and V is TRBV12-3 or TRBV12-4, with TRBD2 matching 9 bases. The ends lost 3 bases at V and 4 bases at J; junction bases unmatched: 4. The CDR3 has 15 residues. CDR3 DNA sequence: TGTGCCAGCAGTTTCGGGACTAGCAAATACAATGAGCAGTTCTTC. Translated: CASSFGTSKYNEQFF.

This clonotype has just a few counts. The rearrangement uses TRBV5-6 and TRBJ2-1, with TRBD2 identical over 11 bases. V lost 3 bases and J lost 0; bases outside the gene matches: 14. The CDR3 consists of 20 residues. The germline gives CDR1 SGHDT, CDR2 YYEEEE. In nucleotides, the CDR3 is TGTGCCAGCAGCTCCGCCCCCCTAGCGGGAGGATCTAGCTCCTACAATGAGCAGTTCTTC. It is translated as CASSSAPLAGGSSSYNEQFF.

The sample holds many counts of this clonotype. This rearrangement joins TRBV20-1 to TRBJ1-1; the D is unclear. The CDR3 totals 13 residues. Germline V CDR1 and CDR2: DFQATT, SNEGSKA (reference sequence). Deletions cut 2 bases from V and 0 bases from J, with 7 bases between. The CDR3 DNA follows: TGCAGTGCTAGATTTCAACTGAACACTGAAGCTTTCTTT. This translates into CSARFQLNTEAFF.

Many counts were recorded for this clonotype. V is TRBV11-2 and J is TRBJ2-3, with 13 bases lining up with TRBD2. Germline CDR1 and CDR2: SGHAT and FQNNGV. There are 18 residues in the CDR3. Trimming took 4 bases from V and 8 from J; bases not matched to a gene: 15. CDR3: CASSSPGLAGAGMVTQYF. CDR3 DNA sequence: TGTGCCAGCAGCTCCCCCGGACTAGCGGGGGCCGGTATGGTTACGCAGTATTTT.

This clonotype came up once. This chain connects TRBV6-1 to TRBJ2-2, with a tentative D call TRBD2 (5 bases). Deletions cut 0 bases from V and 6 bases from J, with 11 bases between. CDR3 length: 15 amino acids. Germline CDR1 reads MNHNS; CDR2 reads SASEGT. The CDR3 bases are TGTGCCAGCAGTGAAGCGCTCCTAGCTTCCGGGGAGCTGTTTTTT. It codes for CASSEALLASGELFF.

On this clonotype itself: Mismatch with germline at one junction end may stem from a read error. The J gene is TRBJ1-1, the V gene TRBV6-1; perhaps TRBD1 as D (5 bases). This CDR3 spans 14 amino acids. CDR1 MNHNS and CDR2 SASEGT come from the germline V gene. The CDR3 coding sequence is TGTGCCAGCAGTGACGGGACGGTGAAAACTGAAGCTTTCTTT. It specifies CASSDGTVKTEAFF.

This clonotype was found many times. The genes are TRBV5-1 and TRBJ1-6; D not resolved. Germline CDR1 SGHRS, CDR2 YFSETQ. The germline V and J ends were trimmed by 6 bases and 10 bases, with 14 bases remaining between them. The CDR3 loop spans 13 amino acids. The CDR3 loop is CASTLTFNSPLHF. CDR3 sequence (DNA): TGCGCCAGCACCTTAACATTTAACTCACCCCTCCACTTT.

This clonotype was observed a few times. This chain connects TRBV27 to TRBJ1-2; 7 positions agree with TRBD1. J lost 4 bases, V lost 4 bases, and 12 bases had no gene match. Per germline, CDR1 MNHEY and CDR2 SMNVEV (reference sequence). The CDR3 loop spans 16 amino acids. Here the CDR3 reads CASSSHKPGQSYGYTF. In nucleotides, the CDR3 is TGTGCCAGCAGTTCGCACAAACCGGGACAGAGCTATGGCTACACCTTC.